What follows are 12 T cell receptor beta chains derived from one specimen sequenced in a study of cytomegalovirus exposure and HLA in healthy donors. PCR employed 60 Vbeta and 13 Jbeta primers. This table comes from immunoSEQ multiplex PCR, and its TCRdb copy is limited to in-frame clones, with some not included. This table holds under 200,000 clones, around 74% found once. Sequencing was carried out using PBMCs. The receptor source for this set is a man aged 18 to 30 in good health and CMV-seronegative.

This clone has just a few counts. V usage is TRBV14 and J usage is TRBJ2-5; TRBD1 matches 7 bases. The trim removed 3 bases at V and 3 bases at J, leaving 4 bases unmatched. The germline V gene has CDR1 SGHDN and CDR2 FVKESK. The CDR3 totals 14 residues. The CDR3 region is CASSHGTAEETQYF. CDR3 in DNA: TGTGCCAGCAGCCACGGGACAGCCGAAGAGACCCAGTACTTC.

V is TRBV9 and J is TRBJ2-7; D possibly corresponds to TRBD2 (6 bases). CDR3 size: 14 residues. The V end lost 0 bases, the J end lost 2 bases, and 9 bases lay between the germline ends. The germline CDR1 and CDR2 sequences are SGDLS and YYNGEE. The CDR3 reads CASSVGAGAYEQYF. As DNA, the CDR3 is TGTGCCAGCAGCGTAGGAGCGGGCGCCTACGAGCAGTACTTC. The whole variable domain, filled in from reference TRBV9 and TRBJ2-7, reads DSGVTQTPKHLITATGQRVTLRCSPRSGDLSVYWYQQSLDQGLQFLIQYYNGEERAKGNILERFSAQQFPDLHSELNLSSLELGDSALYFCASSVGAGAYEQYFGPGTRLTVT.

The J gene is TRBJ2-3, the V gene TRBV6-1; TRBD1 might be the D (5 bases). The ends were cut back, 2 bases at V and 1 base at J, with 10 bases in the middle. Germline V lookup: CDR1 MNHNS, CDR2 SASEGT. The length of the CDR3 is 15 residues. The CDR3 protein is CASSEFGRGTDTQYF. In nucleotides, the CDR3 is TGTGCCAGCAGTGAATTCGGCAGGGGCACAGATACGCAGTATTTT.

The V call is TRBV7-9, the J call TRBJ1-4, with 9 bases that match TRBD1. V lost 3 bases to trimming and J lost 8 bases; unmatched junction nucleotides: 4. The CDR3 covers 14 residues. Germline-derived CDR1 and CDR2 are SEHNR and FQNEAQ (reference sequence). CDR3 residues: CASSFGTGREKLFF. CDR3 coding DNA: TGTGCCAGCAGCTTTGGGACAGGGCGGGAAAAACTGTTTTTT.

The V and J genes are TRBV10-2 and TRBJ1-5, with D unclear. The CDR3 sequence is 13 residues long. Germline V lookup: CDR1 WSHSY, CDR2 SAAADI. The ends were cut back, 8 bases at V and 11 bases at J, with 19 bases in the middle. CDR3 sequence reads: CASALGLGMAQHF. As DNA, the CDR3 is TGCGCCAGCGCTCTTGGCTTGGGCATGGCCCAGCATTTT.

The rearrangement joins TRBV5-4 to TRBJ2-2; 10 bases are a match to TRBD2. This CDR3 region has 15 residues. Germline assignment: CDR1 SGHNT and CDR2 YYREEE (reference sequence). J lost 8 bases, V lost 0 bases, and 4 bases had no gene match. CDR3 amino acids: CASSLALAGPGELFF. The CDR3 DNA is TGTGCCAGCAGCTTGGCACTAGCGGGACCGGGGGAGCTGTTTTTT.

This chain connects TRBV6-1 to TRBJ2-7; 7 bases align to TRBD1. With 4 bases clipped from V and 6 bases from J, the junction kept 12 bases outside the gene matches. The CDR3 consists of 15 residues. CDR1 MNHNS and CDR2 SASEGT come from the germline V gene. The CDR3 loop is CASSVWTGSRREQYF. The CDR3 nucleotides read TGTGCCAGCAGTGTGTGGACAGGATCAAGGCGCGAGCAGTACTTC.

Written as DNA, the CDR3 is TGCGCCAGCAGCCAACCGACTAGAGGGCCCAATGAGCAGTTCTTC. It encodes CASSQPTRGPNEQFF. The chain combines TRBV4-1 with TRBJ2-1, with D tentatively TRBD2 (6 bases). V was clipped by 2 bases and J by 6 bases, with 14 bases between them. The CDR3 runs to 15 residues. Germline lookup yields CDR1 MGHRA and CDR2 YSYEKL.

V and J are TRBV12-5 and TRBJ2-7, with TRBD2 identical over 7 bases. CDR1 is LGHNT, CDR2 FRNRAP, per germline. This CDR3 contains 13 residues. V lost 6 bases and J lost 9; bases outside the gene matches: 11. The CDR3 is CASGQIAGQAQYF. CDR3 in DNA: TGTGCTAGTGGCCAGATAGCGGGTCAGGCGCAGTACTTC.

This clone has a single count. The V and J genes are TRBV11-2 and TRBJ2-1; the D is unclear. Germline V gene data show CDR1 as SGHAT and CDR2 as FQNNGV. Trimming took off 1 base at V and 3 bases at J, with 4 bases between the two ends. The CDR3 consists of 13 residues. The chain's CDR3 is CASSLGSYNEQFF. CDR3 bases: TGTGCCAGCAGCTTAGGCAGCTACAATGAGCAGTTCTTC.

The V and J genes are TRBV7-2 and TRBJ2-7, with 7 bases aligning to TRBD1. Trimming removed 3 bases from V and 2 bases from J; junction bases left unmatched: 7. This CDR3 has 15 residues. Germline V gene sequence: CDR1 SGHTA, CDR2 FQGNSA. The DNA of the CDR3 is TGTGCCAGCAGCTTGGACAGGTCGAGCACCTACGAGCAGTACTTC. This encodes CASSLDRSSTYEQYF. The entire variable domain, with the rest obtained from reference TRBV7-2 and TRBJ2-7, is as follows: GAGVSQSPSNKVTEKGKDVELRCDPISGHTALYWYRQSLGQGLEFLIYFQGNSAPDKSGLPSDRFSAERTGGSVSTLTIQRTQQEDSAVYLCASSLDRSSTYEQYFGPGTRLTVT.

This clone was recorded a few times. Compared with germline, one end of the junction differs, possibly owing to a read error. The chain has TRBV10-2 and TRBJ2-1, with D unresolved. The CDR3 totals 12 residues. The germline gives CDR1 WSHSY, CDR2 SAAADI. CDR3 protein: CASSESFNEQFF. CDR3 nucleotide sequence: TGCGCCAGCAGTGAGTCCTTCAATGAGCAGTTCTTC.